The clone carrying this TCR beta chain was observed a handful of times. The antigen remains undetermined. This entry comes from a study of response to subunit inactivated influenza vaccine. Study findings and constraints: It was suggested by the authors that few new T cells are recruited by each seasonal influenza vaccination.

The CDR3 totals 14 residues. With 8 bases clipped from V and 3 bases from J, the junction kept 4 bases outside the gene matches. Using its own MiXCR run on the RT-PCR reads, TCRdb lists one record per CDR3 protein. The data show 500,000 to 600,000 distinct CDR3 sequences, around 8% seen once. The rearrangement joins TRBV12-3 or TRBV12-4 to TRBJ2-3, with 11 bases identical to TRBD2. This clonotype was obtained from a man aged 45-69 years who received an inactivated influenza vaccine. The sequencing here drew on PBMCs from blood, taken approximately 25 months after vaccination. The CDR3 loop is CASGIAGGTDTQYF. CDR3 in DNA: TGTGCCAGCGGGATAGCGGGGGGGACAGATACGCAGTATTTT.